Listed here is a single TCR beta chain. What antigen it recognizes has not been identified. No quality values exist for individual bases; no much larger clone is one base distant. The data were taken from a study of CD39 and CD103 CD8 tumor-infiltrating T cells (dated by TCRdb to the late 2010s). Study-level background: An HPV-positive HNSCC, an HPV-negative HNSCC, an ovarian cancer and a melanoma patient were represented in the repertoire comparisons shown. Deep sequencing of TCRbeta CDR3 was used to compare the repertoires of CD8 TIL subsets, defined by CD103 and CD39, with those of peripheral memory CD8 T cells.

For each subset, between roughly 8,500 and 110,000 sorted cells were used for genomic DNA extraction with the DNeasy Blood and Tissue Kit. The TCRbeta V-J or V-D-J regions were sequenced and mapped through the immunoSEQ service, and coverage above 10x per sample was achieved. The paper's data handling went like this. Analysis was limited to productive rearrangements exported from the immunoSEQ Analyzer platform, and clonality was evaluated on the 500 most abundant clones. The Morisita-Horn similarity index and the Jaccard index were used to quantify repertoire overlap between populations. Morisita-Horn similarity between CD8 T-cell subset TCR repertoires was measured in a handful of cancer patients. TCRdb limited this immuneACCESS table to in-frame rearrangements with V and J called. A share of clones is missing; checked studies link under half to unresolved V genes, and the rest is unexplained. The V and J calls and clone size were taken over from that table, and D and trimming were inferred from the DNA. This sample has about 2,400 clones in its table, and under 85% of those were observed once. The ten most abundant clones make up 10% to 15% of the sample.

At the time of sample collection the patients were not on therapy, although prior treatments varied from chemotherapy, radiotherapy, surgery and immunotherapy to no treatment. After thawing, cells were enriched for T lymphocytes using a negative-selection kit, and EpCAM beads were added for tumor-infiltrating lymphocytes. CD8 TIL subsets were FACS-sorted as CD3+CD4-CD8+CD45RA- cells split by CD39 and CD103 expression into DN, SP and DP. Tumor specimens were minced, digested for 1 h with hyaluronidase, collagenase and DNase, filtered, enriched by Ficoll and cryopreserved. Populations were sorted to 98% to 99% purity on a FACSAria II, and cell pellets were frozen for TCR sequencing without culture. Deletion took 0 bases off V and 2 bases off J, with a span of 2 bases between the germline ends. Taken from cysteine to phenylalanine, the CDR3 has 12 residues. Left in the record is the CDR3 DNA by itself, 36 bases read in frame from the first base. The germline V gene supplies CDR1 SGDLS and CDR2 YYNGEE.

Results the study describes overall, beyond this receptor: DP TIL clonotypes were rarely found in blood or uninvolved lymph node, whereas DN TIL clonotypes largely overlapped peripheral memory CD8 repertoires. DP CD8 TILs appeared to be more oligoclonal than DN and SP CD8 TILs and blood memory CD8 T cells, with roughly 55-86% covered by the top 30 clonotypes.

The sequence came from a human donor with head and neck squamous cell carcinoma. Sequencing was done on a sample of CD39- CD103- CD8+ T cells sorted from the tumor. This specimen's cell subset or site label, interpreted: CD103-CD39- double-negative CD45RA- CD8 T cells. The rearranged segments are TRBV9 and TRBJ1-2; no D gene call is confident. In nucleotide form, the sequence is TGTGCCAGCAGCGTAGGAAACTATGGCTACACCTTC. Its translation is CASSVGNYGYTF.